The next 23 T cell receptor beta chains were all read from a single sample in a study of blood T cell repertoires in COVID-19. The method was immunoSEQ multiplex PCR; TCRdb's version includes in-frame clones alone and lacks a portion of them. This table holds 120,000 or so clones, about four fifths found once. The sequenced sample consisted of peripheral blood. All receptors come from a woman aged 45-60 years with acute or convalescent COVID-19.

The rearrangement links TRBV6-5 to TRBJ1-5; unclear D gene. Trimming removed 4 bases at V and 4 bases at J, with 8 bases between. The CDR3 totals 13 residues. Germline lookup yields CDR1 MNHEY and CDR2 SVGAGI. CDR3 in amino acids: CASSSQANQPQHF. CDR3 in DNA: TGTGCCAGCAGTTCGCAGGCTAATCAGCCCCAGCATTTT.

This sequence joins TRBV12-5 and TRBJ2-2, with D hard to call. The germline CDR1 and CDR2 sequences are LGHNT and FRNRAP. This CDR3 has 18 amino acids. Trimming removed 5 bases from V and 0 bases from J, with 19 bases in between. CDR3 nucleotide sequence: TGTGCTAGTGGTATCCGGGTCTACGAGCTAACGAACACCGGGGAGCTGTTTTTT. Its protein product is CASGIRVYELTNTGELFF.

CDR3 amino acids: CASSGRAGAGNEQFF. The DNA for the CDR3 is TGTGCCAGCAGCGGGCGGGCAGGGGCCGGGAATGAGCAGTTCTTC. V and J are TRBV7-7 and TRBJ2-1; a possible D gene is TRBD1 (6 bases). Trimming stripped 5 bases from V and 7 bases from J, with 18 bases between. CDR1 and CDR2 from the germline V gene are SSHAT and FNYEAQ (reference sequence). CDR3 length: 15 residues.

This chain connects TRBV5-1 to TRBJ2-5, with TRBD1 matching over 7 bases. V gave up 1 base and J gave up 5 bases; unmatched junction bases: 8. The CDR3 has 15 residues. Germline assignment: CDR1 SGHRS and CDR2 YFSETQ. In nucleotides, the CDR3 is TGCGCCAGCAGCTTGCTGGGGACAGAGAGGGAGACCCAGTACTTC. This codes for CASSLLGTERETQYF.

The chain joins TRBV5-5 to TRBJ1-2; TRBD1 aligns across 9 bases. Germline-derived CDR1 and CDR2 are SGHKS and YYEKEE (reference sequence). The V and J ends lost 5 bases and 4 bases, in that order; junction bases with no gene match: 9. The CDR3 is 15 residues long. The CDR3 is CASSKGQGEVYGYTF. The DNA of the CDR3 is TGTGCCAGCAGTAAGGGACAGGGTGAGGTCTATGGCTACACCTTC. Full variable domain (outside the CDR3, taken from reference TRBV5-5 and TRBJ1-2): DAGVTQSPTHLIKTRGQQVTLRCSPISGHKSVSWYQQVLGQGPQFIFQYYEKEERGRGNFPDRFSARQFPNYSSELNVNALLLGDSALYLCASSKGQGEVYGYTFGSGTRLTVV.

The chain combines TRBV12-3 or TRBV12-4 with TRBJ1-1; perhaps TRBD1 as D (5 bases). The CDR3 covers 13 residues. V was clipped by 5 bases and J by 0 bases, with 7 bases between them. The CDR3 region is CASSDSLNTEAFF. As DNA, the CDR3 is TGTGCCAGCAGTGACAGCTTGAACACTGAAGCTTTCTTT.

In its sample, this clone was seen a few times. The chain has TRBV27 and TRBJ1-2; the match to TRBD1 covers 9 bases. The germline V gene has CDR1 MNHEY and CDR2 SMNVEV (reference sequence). Trimming took 6 bases from V and 5 from J; bases not matched to a gene: 10. CDR3 length equals 15 residues. The CDR3 protein is CASSPSDRGGYGYTF. For the CDR3, the DNA is TGTGCCAGCAGCCCATCCGACAGGGGGGGTTATGGCTACACCTTC.

The genes are TRBV15 and TRBJ2-7; D is perhaps TRBD1 (6 bases). Germline V CDR1 and CDR2: LNHNV, YYDKDF (reference sequence). This CDR3 is built from 14 residues. Between the trimmed V and J ends, which lost 0 bases and 0 bases, there was a span of 6 bases. The CDR3 DNA sequence: TGTGCCACCAGCAGAGACAGGGGCTCCTACGAGCAGTACTTC. Residues: CATSRDRGSYEQYF.

V and J are TRBV2 and TRBJ1-1; no firm D call. This CDR3 has 13 residues. V was clipped by 6 bases and J by 2 bases, with 10 bases between them. Germline V CDR1 and CDR2: SNHLY, FYNNEI. This CDR3 is CASSAETNTEAFF. The CDR3 DNA reads as TGTGCCAGCAGCGCCGAGACTAACACTGAAGCTTTCTTT.

Only a few counts were recorded for this clone. The chain is built from TRBV7-9 and TRBJ1-1; no firm D call. Trimming took 5 bases from V and 0 from J, leaving 4 bases between them. The CDR3 is 12 residues long. The germline gives CDR1 SEHNR, CDR2 FQNEAQ (reference sequence). CDR3 region: CASSAVNTEAFF. The CDR3 DNA reads as TGTGCCAGCAGCGCAGTGAACACTGAAGCTTTCTTT. Complete variable domain (other parts from reference TRBV7-9 and TRBJ1-1): DTGVSQNPRHKITKRGQNVTFRCDPISEHNRLYWYRQTLGQGPEFLTYFQNEAQLEKSRLLSDRFSAERPKGSFSTLEIQRTEQGDSAMYLCASSAVNTEAFFGQGTRLTVV.

The chain couples TRBV7-9 to TRBJ2-1; 10 nucleotides match TRBD1. Germline lookup yields CDR1 SEHNR and CDR2 FQNEAQ (reference sequence). The CDR3 is 14 residues long. V shed 5 bases, J shed 8 bases, and the junction held 6 bases outside the gene matches. CDR3 loop: CASSPRTGGDEQFF. CDR3 bases: TGTGCCAGCAGCCCCCGGACAGGGGGAGATGAGCAGTTCTTC.

The chain joins TRBV9 to TRBJ2-2; D possibly corresponds to TRBD1 (5 bases). The CDR3 is 13 residues long. V was clipped by 2 bases and J by 3 bases, with 5 bases between them. Germline V lookup: CDR1 SGDLS, CDR2 YYNGEE. The chain's CDR3 is CASSVRDTGELFF. The CDR3 DNA reads as TGTGCCAGCAGCGTCAGGGACACCGGGGAGCTGTTTTTT.

CDR3: CASSLSRLPKAPYEQYF. For the CDR3, the DNA is TGTGCCAGCAGCTTATCCAGACTACCGAAAGCCCCCTACGAGCAGTACTTC. This chain joins TRBV7-7 and TRBJ2-7, with D possibly TRBD2 on 5 matching bases. The CDR3 runs to 17 residues. In germline, CDR1 is SSHAT, CDR2 FNYEAQ (reference sequence). V was clipped by 2 bases and J by 2 bases, with 19 bases between them.

Note on this clone: The junction departs from germline at one end; a sequencing error may be responsible. J is TRBJ2-4 and V is TRBV12-3 or TRBV12-4, with 9 positions matching TRBD1. There are 13 residues in the CDR3. The CDR3 sequence is CASSLGGWDRVHF. CDR3 nucleotides: TGTGCCAGCAGTTTAGGGGGATGGGACAGGGTCCACTTC.

V and J are TRBV12-5 and TRBJ1-2; 8 bases match TRBD1. Germline V gene lookup returns CDR1 LGHNT and CDR2 FRNRAP. The J segment lost 4 bases and the V segment lost 4 bases, leaving 5 bases of the junction unmatched. The CDR3 is made up of 14 amino acids. DNA of the CDR3: TGTGCTAGTGGTTCCGGACAGGGAGTCTATGGCTACACCTTC. It is translated as CASGSGQGVYGYTF.

V and J are TRBV12-5 and TRBJ1-6; TRBD1 might be the D (6 bases). The CDR3 totals 13 residues. The V gene's germline CDR1 is LGHNT and CDR2 FRNRAP. V dropped 3 bases and J dropped 9 bases, with 9 bases sitting between them. The CDR3 DNA follows: TGTGCTAGTGGTTTTCAGGGGTTTTCACCCCTCCACTTT. Translating gives CASGFQGFSPLHF.

The chain links TRBV29-1 to TRBJ2-7; possible D gene TRBD1, 7 bases. The CDR3 has 13 amino acids. CDR1 and CDR2 (germline): SQVTM, ANQGSEA. V was trimmed by 5 bases and J by 7 bases, leaving 18 bases between them. The CDR3 protein is CSVTQNSGGEQYF. In DNA, the CDR3 is TGCAGCGTTACTCAAAACTCAGGGGGGGAGCAGTACTTC.

This chain links TRBV12-5 with TRBJ1-2, with 7 bases aligning to TRBD1. From germline, CDR1 is LGHNT and CDR2 FRNRAP. CDR3 size: 14 residues. With V trimmed by 4 bases and J by 2 bases, 4 bases remained unmatched. CDR3 nucleotide sequence: TGTGCTAGTGGTTCCCAGGGGGGAAACTATGGCTACACCTTC. This codes for CASGSQGGNYGYTF.

The chain combines TRBV18 with TRBJ1-3, with 9 positions matching TRBD1. The CDR3 consists of 15 residues. V was pared by 0 bases and J by 8 bases, with 5 bases of the junction left unmatched. Germline loops: CDR1 KGHSH, CDR2 LQKENI. CDR3 in DNA: TGTGCCAGCTCACCACCGGGACAGGGTGGTCACACCATATATTTT. It translates to CASSPPGQGGHTIYF.

The chain combines TRBV24-1 with TRBJ1-2; no firm D call. The length of the CDR3 is 14 residues. From germline, CDR1 is KGHDR and CDR2 SFDVKD. Trimming shortened V by 5 bases and J by 4 bases, and 13 bases separated the two germline ends. CDR3 sequence: CATSGGPEGYGYTF. The CDR3 DNA is TGTGCCACCAGTGGTGGACCGGAGGGCTATGGCTACACCTTC.

The chain is built from TRBV27 and TRBJ2-2, with 15 bases that match TRBD2. The CDR3 extends over 19 amino acids. The ends lost 3 bases at V and 2 bases at J; junction bases unmatched: 7. Germline CDR1 is MNHEY and CDR2 is SMNVEV (reference sequence). CDR3 DNA sequence: TGTGCCAGCAGTTTGTTAGGACTAGCGGGGGGGCCAAACACCGGGGAGCTGTTTTTT. It specifies CASSLLGLAGGPNTGELFF.

The chain uses TRBV6-6 and TRBJ1-2; D call uncertain. V gave up 7 bases and J gave up 2 bases, with 5 bases separating them. The CDR3 contains 11 residues. Germline CDR1 reads MNHNY; CDR2 reads SVGAGI (reference sequence). CDR3 sequence reads: CASNKNYGYTF. DNA of the CDR3: TGTGCCAGCAATAAAAACTATGGCTACACCTTC.

The rearrangement links TRBV5-5 to TRBJ1-4; 9 bases are a match to TRBD1. The CDR3 sequence is 15 residues long. The germline gives CDR1 SGHKS, CDR2 YYEKEE (reference sequence). The J segment lost 9 bases and the V segment lost 0 bases, leaving 6 bases of the junction unmatched. The CDR3 loop reads CASSLGGQGVQKLFF. CDR3 sequence (DNA): TGTGCCAGCAGCTTGGGGGGACAGGGCGTTCAAAAACTGTTTTTT.